Sequencing of this T cell receptor (beta chain) was carried out in a study of T cell repertoires in cytomegalovirus infection. Study-level background: It can be stated that public TCR beta signatures indicated CMV infection as well as a matching HLA type.

TCRdb recomputed calls from the reads with MiXCR, one row per CDR3 protein. The repertoire holds more than 400,000 distinct CDR3 sequences, with about 26% as singletons. The sample comprised PBMCs. This TCR came from a human donor in good health (CMV status not recorded). Some clones in this sample may be carry-over from other donors' samples.

CDR3: CASRLLAGRTQYF. CDR3 bases: TGTGCCAGCAGGTTACTAGCCGGCAGAACGCAGTATTTT. The V call is TRBV6-5, the J call TRBJ2-3, with D tentatively TRBD2 (6 bases). CDR1 is MNHEY and CDR2 is SVGAGI in the germline V gene. The CDR3 extends over 13 amino acids. Between the trimmed V and J ends, which lost 6 bases and 9 bases, there was a span of 16 bases.